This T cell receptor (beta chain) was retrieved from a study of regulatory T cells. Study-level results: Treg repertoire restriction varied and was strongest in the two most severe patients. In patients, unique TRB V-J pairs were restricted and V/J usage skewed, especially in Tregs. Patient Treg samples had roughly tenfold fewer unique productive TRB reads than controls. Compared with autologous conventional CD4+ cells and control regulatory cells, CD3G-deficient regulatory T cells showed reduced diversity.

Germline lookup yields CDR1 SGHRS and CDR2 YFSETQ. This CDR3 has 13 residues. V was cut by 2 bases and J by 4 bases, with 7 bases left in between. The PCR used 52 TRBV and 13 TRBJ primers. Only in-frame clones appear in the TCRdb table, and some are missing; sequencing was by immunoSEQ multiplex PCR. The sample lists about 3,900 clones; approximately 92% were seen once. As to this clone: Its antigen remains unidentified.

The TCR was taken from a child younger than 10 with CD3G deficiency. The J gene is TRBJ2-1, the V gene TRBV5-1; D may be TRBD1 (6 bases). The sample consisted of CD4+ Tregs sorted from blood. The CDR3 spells CASSLQGYNEQFF. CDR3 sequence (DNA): TGCGCCAGCAGCTTACAGGGTTACAATGAGCAGTTCTTC.